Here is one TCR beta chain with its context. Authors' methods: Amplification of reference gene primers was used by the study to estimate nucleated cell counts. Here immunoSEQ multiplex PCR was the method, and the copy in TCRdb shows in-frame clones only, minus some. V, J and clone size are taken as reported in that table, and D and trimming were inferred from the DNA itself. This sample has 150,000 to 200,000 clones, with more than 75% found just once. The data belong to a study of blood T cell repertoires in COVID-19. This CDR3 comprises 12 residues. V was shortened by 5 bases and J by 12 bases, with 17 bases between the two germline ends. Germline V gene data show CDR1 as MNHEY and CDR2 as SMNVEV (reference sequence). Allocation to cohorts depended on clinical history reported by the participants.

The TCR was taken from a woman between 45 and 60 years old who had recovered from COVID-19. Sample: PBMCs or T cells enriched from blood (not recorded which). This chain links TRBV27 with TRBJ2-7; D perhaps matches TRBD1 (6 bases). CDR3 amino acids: CASSPRLGGRYF. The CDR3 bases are TGTGCCAGCAGTCCACGTTTAGGGGGAAGGTACTTC.